This T cell receptor beta chain was sequenced during a study of blood T cells in healthy people across ages. It was with a sample-barcoded 5' primer and a J-beta primer mix that a second PCR of roughly 7 to 12 cycles was run. TCRdb used MiXCR to reprocess the 5' RACE reads, holding one entry per CDR3 protein. Counted here are about 1.5 million distinct CDR3 sequences, about 45% occurring once; the ten biggest clones make up 4%. This clonotype has a count of ten or more. Its antigen is as yet unknown. This CDR3 is 19 amino acids long. Study results and limitations: Roughly linearly, TCR beta diversity per million T cells fell as age increased.

This chain connects TRBV21-1 to TRBJ2-1; the table calls TRBD1, which could not be checked here. TRBV21-1 is labeled a pseudogene. Sequencing was done on a sample of blood. The receptor was derived from a woman between 18 and 30 years old in good health. The CDR3 sequence is CASSKVPGRGGSSGYEQFF. As DNA, the CDR3 is TGTGCCAGCAGCAAGGTCCCCGGGCGTGGGGGAAGTTCAGGCTATGAGCAGTTCTTC.